The following is a TCR beta chain sequence with its context. The target antigen is unknown. The data stem from a study of beta chain features in type 1 diabetes. Regarding the study as a whole: Sampled from patients, naive, central memory and Treg TCRB repertoires appeared more similar than those sampled from healthy donors. At VDJ recombination sites, type 1 diabetes patients had fewer insertions and more deleted nucleotides. Significant though moderate, a shortening of TCRB CDR3s appeared in all four CD4+ subsets of Type 1 diabetes patients.

One heparinised blood draw averaging around 110 mL was given by each donor. Cells sorted by CD45RO/CCR7/CD25/CD127/CD95/CD27 comprised CD4+ naive, central memory, regulatory and stem cell-like memory cells. The CDR3 has 12 amino acids. V lost 6 bases, J lost 7 bases, and 12 bases lay in between. Per germline, CDR1 WSHSY and CDR2 SAAADI. The investigators reverse transcribed all of the isolated RNA, so they sequenced expressed TCRB transcripts. The protocol was immunoSEQ multiplex PCR, while the TCRdb copy is restricted to in-frame clones and leaves out a portion. The data show about 28,000 clones, approximately 55% seen once.

The chain couples TRBV10-2 to TRBJ2-5; D perhaps matches TRBD1 (5 bases). The sequenced material came from Tregs from blood. This TCR derives from a woman between 18 and 30 years old with type 1 diabetes. Here the CDR3 reads CASSDSPRTQYF. Written as DNA, the CDR3 is TGCGCCAGCAGCGACAGTCCGAGGACCCAGTACTTC.